Detailed here is one T cell receptor (beta chain). The germline V gene encodes CDR1 SGHTA and CDR2 FQGNSA. Trimming removed 2 bases from V and 10 bases from J, with 9 bases in between. CDR3 length: 12 amino acids. This sample is part of a study of T cells in Graves' hyperthyroidism and ophthalmopathy. The source material, RNA transcripts, was used to amplify TCR beta CDR3 regions. Carried out on the TCR CDR3, a first-round RT-PCR used the HTBI primer set. TCRdb itself ran the multiplex PCR reads through MiXCR, one entry per CDR3 protein. The sample lists roughly 840,000 distinct CDR3 sequences; over 35% were seen once.

Material: blood. The chain carries TRBV7-2 and TRBJ2-1; no clear D. The receptor was isolated from a man between 18 and 29 years old with Graves' hyperthyroidism. CDR3 amino acids: CASSLRWSEQFF. The CDR3 DNA follows: TGTGCCAGCAGCTTAAGGTGGTCAGAGCAGTTCTTC.